This TCR beta chain was sequenced in a study of T cell responses to AZD1222 COVID-19 vaccine. A word on this clone: Its target is unknown.

Germline CDR1 reads MNHEY; CDR2 reads SVGAGI. V lost 8 bases, J lost 2 bases, and 18 bases lay in between. The CDR3 sequence is 15 residues long. Study outcomes and limitations: Spike-specific TCR repertoires showed rising breadth and depth after two AZD1222 doses.

Data came from immunoSEQ multiplex PCR; TCRdb stores just in-frame clones and leaves some out. The data contain roughly 200,000 clones, approximately 92% of them singletons. This TCR derives from an adult who received the MenACWY meningococcal vaccine as a control. The V gene is TRBV6-5, the J gene TRBJ1-1, with no clear D. The sample was peripheral blood, taken 28 days after the second dose of the MenACWY control vaccine. The CDR3 region has the DNA TGTGCCAGCCACGACCGAGGCCTGGGAAACACTGAAGCTTTCTTT. Translating gives CASHDRGLGNTEAFF.